The entry below gives a single T cell receptor beta chain sequence along with its context. The antigen is unknown. The data were produced by immunoSEQ multiplex PCR, yet TCRdb's version contains in-frame clones alone and is incomplete. The sample has 16,000 or so clones, about two thirds seen once. This sample was included in a study of T cell clonotyping in hematopoietic cell transplantation. General study points: No sorting was done, leaving CD4 and CD8 contributions mixed. Few recipient clonotypes overlapped donors; over 95% were de novo at given depth. Recipient TCR diversity dropped after transplant; expanded clonotypes rose from day 30 to 180.

The CDR3 consists of 13 residues. The germline V gene has CDR1 MNHEY and CDR2 SVGAGI. Deletions cut 5 bases from V and 3 bases from J, with 10 bases between. The starting material was PBMCs, obtained 30 days after allogeneic stem cell transplant. This receptor was obtained from a male patient in his fifties or sixties who had an allogeneic stem cell transplant from an unrelated donor, so T cells may come from the graft donor. Some clones in this sample may be carry-over from other donors' samples. V usage is TRBV6-5 and J usage is TRBJ2-5; D tentatively reads TRBD1 or TRBD2 (6 bases each). CDR3 sequence: CASSRGLKETQYF. The CDR3 bases are TGTGCCAGCAGTCGGGGGCTGAAAGAGACCCAGTACTTC.